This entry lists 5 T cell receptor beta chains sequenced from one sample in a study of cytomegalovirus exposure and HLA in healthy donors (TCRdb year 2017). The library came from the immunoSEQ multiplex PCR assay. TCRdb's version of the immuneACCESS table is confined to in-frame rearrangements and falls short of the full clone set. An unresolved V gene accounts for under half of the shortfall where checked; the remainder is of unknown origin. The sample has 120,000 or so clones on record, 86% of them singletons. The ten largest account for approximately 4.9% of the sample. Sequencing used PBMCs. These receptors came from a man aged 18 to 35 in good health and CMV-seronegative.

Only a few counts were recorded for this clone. CDR3 in DNA: TGTGCCAGCAGCTCGGGAACCGGCTACGAGCAGTACTTC. This sequence encodes CASSSGTGYEQYF. The genes are TRBV5-4 and TRBJ2-7; the D gene is possibly TRBD2 (5 bases). CDR1 is SGHNT and CDR2 is YYREEE in the germline V gene (reference sequence). The V end lost 3 bases, the J end lost 3 bases, and 10 bases lay between the germline ends. The CDR3 loop spans 13 amino acids.

As DNA, the CDR3 is TGCGCCAGCAGCTCAGGACTAGCGGGGGCGACGAACACCGGGGAGCTGTTTTTT. This encodes CASSSGLAGATNTGELFF. The rearrangement links TRBV5-1 to TRBJ2-2; 13 nucleotides agree with TRBD2. CDR1 and CDR2 from the germline V gene are SGHRS and YFSETQ. Trimming took 3 bases from V and 0 from J; bases not matched to a gene: 5. This CDR3 is 18 amino acids long.

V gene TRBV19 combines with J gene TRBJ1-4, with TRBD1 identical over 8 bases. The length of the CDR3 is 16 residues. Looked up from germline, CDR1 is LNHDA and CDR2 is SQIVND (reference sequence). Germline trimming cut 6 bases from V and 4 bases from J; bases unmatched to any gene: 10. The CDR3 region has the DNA TGTGCCAGTAGGGGGCCAGGGGGCGTCAGTAATGAAAAACTGTTTTTT. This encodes CASRGPGGVSNEKLFF.

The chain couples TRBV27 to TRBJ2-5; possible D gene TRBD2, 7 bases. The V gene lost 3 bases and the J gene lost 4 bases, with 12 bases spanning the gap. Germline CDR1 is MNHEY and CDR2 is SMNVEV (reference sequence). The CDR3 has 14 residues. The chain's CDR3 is CASSFNREGETQYF. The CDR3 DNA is TGTGCCAGCAGTTTTAACAGGGAGGGAGAGACCCAGTACTTC.

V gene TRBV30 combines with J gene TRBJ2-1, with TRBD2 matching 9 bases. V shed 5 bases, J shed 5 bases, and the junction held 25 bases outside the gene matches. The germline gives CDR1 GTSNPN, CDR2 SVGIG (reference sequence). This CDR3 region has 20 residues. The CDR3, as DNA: TGTGCCTGGCGGAAACCCGGGACTAGCCTTCTTATGTTGGGGGACAATGAGCAGTTCTTC. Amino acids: CAWRKPGTSLLMLGDNEQFF.